A selection of T cell receptor beta chains follows, all from one sample in a study of cytomegalovirus exposure and HLA in healthy donors. TCRdb's table, derived via immunoSEQ multiplex PCR, lists solely in-frame clones and lacks some. The data hold about 230,000 clones, with 85% observed a single time. Sequencing input: PBMCs. These receptors were taken from a girl aged 2-10 years in good health and CMV-seronegative. Both conserved end residues are part of each CDR3. A D gene is named only where the DNA matches it firmly. Expanded clones get a size class; other rows say once, few or many, or leave the size out.

j_gene | v_gene | d_gene | abundance | CDR3aa | CDR3nt
TRBJ2-3 | TRBV5-1 | NA | NA | CASSARTGTFTDTQYF | TGCGCCAGCAGCGCGAGAACCGGGACTTTCACAGATACGCAGTATTTT
TRBJ1-2 | TRBV5-5 | NA | NA | CASSPRPVNYGYTF | TGTGCCAGCAGCCCACGTCCGGTTAACTATGGCTACACCTTC
TRBJ1-1 | TRBV6-5 | NA | NA | CASSYSSGDNTEAFF | TGTGCCAGCAGTTACTCGAGCGGCGACAACACTGAAGCTTTCTTT
TRBJ1-2 | TRBV4-1 | NA | NA | CASSQESQGLGYTF | TGCGCCAGCAGCCAAGAAAGTCAGGGGCTCGGCTACACCTTC
TRBJ2-2 | TRBV15 | TRBD2 | NA | CATSRGTSGRTGELFF | TGTGCCACCAGCAGAGGGACTAGCGGGAGGACCGGGGAGCTGTTTTTT
TRBJ1-1 | TRBV6-1 | NA | NA | CASHTNTRGAFF | TGTGCCAGCCATACTAACACCCGCGGGGCTTTCTTT
TRBJ1-2 | TRBV25-1 | TRBD1 | once | CASSATGARGYTF | TGTGCCAGCAGTGCGACAGGGGCGCGGGGCTACACCTTC
TRBJ2-1 | TRBV11-3 | NA | NA | CASSPGTGYNEQFF | TGTGCCAGCAGCCCGGGCACGGGATACAATGAGCAGTTCTTC
TRBJ2-3 | TRBV11-3 | TRBD1 | NA | CASSDRGSLDTQYF | TGTGCCAGCAGCGACAGGGGGTCGCTCGATACGCAGTATTTT
TRBJ2-1 | TRBV6-5 | NA | NA | CATTEVFGEQFF | TGTGCCACTACCGAGGTTTTCGGTGAGCAGTTCTTC
TRBJ1-4 | TRBV7-9 | NA | NA | CASSLDAGRNEKLFF | TGTGCCAGCAGCTTGGATGCGGGGAGAAATGAAAAACTGTTTTTT
TRBJ1-2 | TRBV19 | NA | few | CASSIGRAYGYTF | TGTGCCAGTAGTATAGGCAGGGCCTATGGCTACACCTTC
TRBJ2-3 | TRBV5-4 | TRBD2 | NA | CASSSGLAVSTDTQYF | TGTGCCAGCAGCTCAGGACTAGCGGTTAGCACAGATACGCAGTATTTT
TRBJ2-7 | TRBV19 | NA | once | CASKGTPKSYEQYF | TGTGCCAGTAAAGGGACACCGAAATCCTACGAGCAGTACTTC
TRBJ2-6 | TRBV6-5 | NA | NA | CASSYLRGPGANVLTF | TGTGCCAGCAGTTACCTCAGGGGTCCCGGGGCCAACGTCCTGACTTTC
TRBJ1-3 | TRBV5-5 | TRBD1 | NA | CASSARTGFSSGNTIYF | TGTGCCAGCAGCGCTCGGACAGGGTTCAGCTCTGGAAACACCATATATTTT
TRBJ1-1 | TRBV6-5 | TRBD1 | NA | CASRLYRGNTEAFF | TGTGCCAGCAGACTCTACAGGGGAAACACTGAAGCTTTCTTT
TRBJ2-7 | TRBV6-5 | NA | NA | CASSEVRYEQYF | TGTGCCAGCAGTGAGGTGCGATACGAGCAGTACTTC
TRBJ1-2 | TRBV13 | NA | NA | CASSLDRYYGYTF | TGTGCCAGCAGCTTAGACCGGTACTATGGCTACACCTTC
TRBJ2-7 | TRBV25-1 | TRBD2 | NA | CASSEYEGTSPSYEQYF | TGTGCCAGCAGTGAATACGAAGGGACTAGCCCTTCCTACGAGCAGTACTTC
TRBJ2-3 | TRBV5-1 | TRBD2 | NA | CASQPRGADTQYF | TGCGCCAGCCAACCTCGGGGGGCAGATACGCAGTATTTT
TRBJ2-7 | TRBV4-1 | NA | NA | CASSQGRGPYEQYF | TGCGCCAGCAGCCAAGGGCGAGGGCCCTACGAGCAGTACTTC
TRBJ2-3 | TRBV11-3 | TRBD2 | once | CASSIGLAGPQGDTQYF | TGTGCCAGCAGCATCGGACTAGCGGGACCCCAGGGAGATACGCAGTATTTT
TRBJ2-5 | TRBV30 | TRBD2 | NA | CAWSLSLAVGETQYF | TGTGCCTGGAGTCTCTCCCTAGCGGTGGGGGAGACCCAGTACTTC